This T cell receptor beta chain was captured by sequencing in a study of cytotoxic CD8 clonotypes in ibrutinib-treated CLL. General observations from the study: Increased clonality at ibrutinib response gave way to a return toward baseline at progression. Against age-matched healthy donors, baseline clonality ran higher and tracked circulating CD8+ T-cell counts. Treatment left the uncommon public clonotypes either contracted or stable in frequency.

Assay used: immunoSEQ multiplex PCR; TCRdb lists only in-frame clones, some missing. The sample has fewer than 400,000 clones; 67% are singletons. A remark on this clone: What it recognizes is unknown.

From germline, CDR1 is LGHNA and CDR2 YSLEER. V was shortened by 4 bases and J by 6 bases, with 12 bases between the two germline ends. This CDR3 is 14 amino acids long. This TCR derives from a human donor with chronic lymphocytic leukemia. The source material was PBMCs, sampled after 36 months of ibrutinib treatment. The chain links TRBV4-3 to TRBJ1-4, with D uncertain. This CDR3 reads CASSLRLTDEKLFF. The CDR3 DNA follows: TGCGCCAGCAGCCTCAGACTGACCGATGAAAAACTGTTTTTT.